This T cell receptor (beta chain) was identified during a study of blood T cell repertoires in COVID-19. Germline CDR1 and CDR2: MNHNY and SVGAGI (reference sequence). This CDR3 comprises 16 residues. V was clipped by 7 bases and J by 3 bases, with 19 bases between them. Authors' data handling: The authors estimated nucleated cell counts from reference gene primer amplification. Here immunoSEQ multiplex PCR was the method, and the copy in TCRdb shows in-frame clones only, minus some. V and J calls and clone size come straight from that table; D and trimming were deduced from the DNA. The profile covers about 180,000 clones, with approximately 83% appearing a single time and roughly 11% taken by the ten largest.

The J gene is TRBJ2-4, the V gene TRBV6-6, with a weak D call TRBD2 (5 bases). The sequence was obtained from a human donor with active or convalescent COVID-19. The donor label of this sample is uncertain. Sequenced sample: peripheral blood. Here the CDR3 DNA reads TGTGCCAGCACCTCCGTCGGGGTTGATGACAAAAACATTCAGTACTTC. Its protein is CASTSVGVDDKNIQYF.